The 14 T cell receptor beta chains given below trace back to one sample, sequenced in a study of molecular identifiers for immune sequencing clone quantification. MiXCR, run by TCRdb on the PCR reads, gives a single entry per CDR3 protein. The table records about 640,000 distinct CDR3 sequences, less than 20% of them present only once. The sample comprised naive CD8+ T cells from blood, with Jurkat cell RNA spiked in. Stated subset: FACS-sorted CD8+CD4-CCR7+CD45RA+ naive T cells. The receptors here all came from a human donor in good health. Some libraries in this study had Jurkat cell RNA spiked in.

This clonotype was seen at least ten times. The J gene is TRBJ2-7, the V gene TRBV30; a possible D gene is TRBD1 (7 bases). The CDR3 contains 14 residues. CDR1 and CDR2 (germline): GTSNPN, SVGIG (reference sequence). V shed 5 bases and J shed 3 bases, with 17 bases lying between them. Here the CDR3 DNA reads TGTGCCTGGGCCGGAGGGGGCTTTCTCTACGAGCAGTACTTC. It yields the protein CAWAGGGFLYEQYF.

This clonotype was seen ten or more times. The chain recombines TRBV28 with TRBJ2-6; 7 nucleotides align to TRBD1. J was trimmed by 0 bases and V by 4 bases; bases with no gene match: 21. Germline assignment: CDR1 MDHEN and CDR2 SYDVKM. This CDR3 contains 22 residues. CDR3 region: CASSSHPAIQGNTGSGANVLTF. DNA for the CDR3: TGTGCCAGCAGTTCCCACCCCGCCATACAGGGGAACACTGGCTCTGGGGCCAACGTCCTGACTTTC.

The chain combines TRBV19 with TRBJ2-3; 11 bases are a match to TRBD2. The CDR3 sequence is 16 residues long. Germline lookup yields CDR1 LNHDA and CDR2 SQIVND (reference sequence). With V trimmed by 3 bases and J by 5 bases, 7 bases remained unmatched. CDR3 DNA sequence: TGTGCCAGTAGTATCCGACTAGCGGGACTTGGAGATACGCAGTATTTT. As protein: CASSIRLAGLGDTQYF.

This clonotype was counted only a few times. V usage is TRBV9 and J usage is TRBJ1-2; 9 nucleotides agree with TRBD1. The germline V gene encodes CDR1 SGDLS and CDR2 YYNGEE. The V segment lost 0 bases and the J segment 8 bases; nucleotides outside the gene matches: 11. CDR3 length: 16 amino acids. This CDR3 is CASSVDPGGTGFGYTF. CDR3 DNA: TGTGCCAGCAGCGTAGATCCAGGAGGGACAGGGTTCGGCTACACCTTC. Full variable domain (rest looked up from reference TRBV9 and TRBJ1-2): DSGVTQTPKHLITATGQRVTLRCSPRSGDLSVYWYQQSLDQGLQFLIQYYNGEERAKGNILERFSAQQFPDLHSELNLSSLELGDSALYFCASSVDPGGTGFGYTFGSGTRLTVV.

The sample holds many counts of this clonotype. The rearrangement joins TRBV5-1 to TRBJ2-5; the D gene is possibly TRBD2 (6 bases). The V end was cut by 4 bases, the J end by 1 base, with 17 bases between. The CDR3 length is 16 residues. Germline V CDR1 and CDR2: SGHRS, YFSETQ. For the CDR3, the DNA is TGCGCCAGCAGCGCCCCGTTACGGGAGAGCCAAGAGACCCAGTACTTC. Its protein product is CASSAPLRESQETQYF. Combining the CDR3 with reference TRBV5-1 and TRBJ2-5 gives the whole variable domain KAGVTQTPRYLIKTRGQQVTLSCSPISGHRSVSWYQQTPGQGLQFLFEYFSETQRNKGNFPGRFSGRQFSNSRSEMNVSTLELGDSALYLCASSAPLRESQETQYFGPGTRLLVL.

Details on this clonotype: This may be a read error, as it is one base from a much larger clone. The CDR3 does not end in the conserved phenylalanine or tryptophan, so this is likely a read error. The V and J genes are TRBV7-9 and TRBJ1-1; 12 bases are a match to TRBD1. CDR3 size: 19 residues. Trimming cost V 0 bases and J 5 bases; bases outside gene matches: 13. The germline gives CDR1 SEHNR, CDR2 FQNEAQ (reference sequence). CDR3 loop: CASSLATAKRDRGRTEAFL. CDR3 DNA: TGTGCCAGCAGCTTAGCGACAGCAAAAAGGGACAGGGGGCGAACTGAAGCTTTCTTG.

The chain joins TRBV12-3 or TRBV12-4 to TRBJ1-5; 8 bases are a match to TRBD1. V lost 6 bases to trimming and J lost 3 bases; unmatched junction nucleotides: 10. This CDR3 contains 16 residues. This CDR3 reads CASSPGQGRHNQPQHF. CDR3 coding DNA: TGTGCCAGCAGCCCTGGACAGGGCAGACACAATCAGCCCCAGCATTTT.

This clonotype was counted many times. The chain is built from TRBV18 and TRBJ2-3; D is uncertain. Germline CDR1 is KGHSH and CDR2 is LQKENI. This CDR3 spans 15 amino acids. Trimming removed 4 bases from V and 0 bases from J, with 11 bases in between. CDR3 residues: CASSRPTSSTDTQYF. For the CDR3, the DNA is TGTGCCAGCTCACGACCTACCTCTAGCACAGATACGCAGTATTTT.

This clonotype has at least ten counts. The chain recombines TRBV4-1 with TRBJ2-3; D gene ambiguous. Trimming took off 2 bases at V and 5 bases at J, with 5 bases between the two ends. The germline V gene encodes CDR1 MGHRA and CDR2 YSYEKL. This CDR3 contains 12 residues. The CDR3 sequence is CASSQPRDTQYF. In nucleotides, the CDR3 is TGCGCCAGCAGCCAACCAAGAGATACGCAGTATTTT.

On this clonotype: A much larger clone differs from this one at a single base, so this may be a read error. The CDR3 DNA follows: TGTGCCAGCAGTTCAAGACTAAGGTGGCGCGTCGAAGAGACCCGGTACTTC. Translation gives CASSSRLRWRVEETRYF. The chain employs TRBV28 and TRBJ2-5; D might be TRBD2 (5 bases). From germline, CDR1 is MDHEN and CDR2 SYDVKM. This CDR3 is built from 17 residues.

This clonotype was observed at least ten times. The gene calls are TRBV9 and TRBJ2-3; the D call may be TRBD1 or TRBD2 (5 bases each). V lost 0 bases, J lost 0 bases, and 8 bases lay in between. Germline V gives CDR1 SGDLS, CDR2 YYNGEE. CDR3 size: 15 residues. Here the CDR3 reads CASSVAGPSTDTQYF. The CDR3 region has the DNA TGTGCCAGCAGCGTAGCGGGACCTAGCACAGATACGCAGTATTTT.

In its sample, this clonotype was seen many times. V usage is TRBV7-9 and J usage is TRBJ2-5; D unclear. The CDR3 sequence is 16 residues long. Between the trimmed V and J ends, which lost 4 bases and 5 bases, there was a span of 20 bases. CDR1 and CDR2 (germline): SEHNR, FQNEAQ (reference sequence). Here the CDR3 reads CASSSTVRAILETQYF. DNA for the CDR3: TGTGCCAGCAGCTCGACGGTCCGGGCCATCCTGGAGACCCAGTACTTC.

This clonotype was detected many times. The rearrangement uses TRBV21-1 and TRBJ2-1. TRBV21-1 is reported as a pseudogene. This CDR3 contains 16 residues. The CDR3 sequence is CASSKARSHIGDEQFF. CDR3 nucleotide sequence: TGTGCCAGCAGCAAAGCGCGCAGCCACATTGGCGATGAGCAGTTCTTC.

This clonotype has more than one count but fewer than ten. The chain couples TRBV7-6 to TRBJ2-2, with D perhaps matching TRBD1 (6 bases). Trimming shortened V by 1 base and J by 7 bases, and 16 bases separated the two germline ends. Germline CDR1 is SGHVS and CDR2 is FNYEAQ. The CDR3 runs to 16 residues. The CDR3 DNA reads as TGTGCCAGCAGCTTAGAGGGGGTCAACTTCGGCGGGGAGCTGTTTTTT. Its protein product is CASSLEGVNFGGELFF.